This passage covers 32 T cell receptor beta chains from one sample sequenced in a study of early T cells in non-severe SARS-CoV-2 infection. TCRdb recomputed calls from the 5' RACE reads with MiXCR, one row per CDR3 protein. This table holds about 30,000 distinct CDR3 sequences, about 6% found once. Sequenced input: whole blood. The receptor set was obtained from an adult who was a healthcare worker with PCR-confirmed SARS-CoV-2 infection or an uninfected control (not recorded which).

This clonotype was found many times. The rearrangement uses TRBV7-2 and TRBJ1-2, with TRBD1 as a possible D gene (6 bases). This CDR3 spans 15 amino acids. The germline V gene has CDR1 SGHTA and CDR2 FQGNSA. Trimming cost V 1 base and J 1 base, with 10 bases left between them. CDR3 bases: TGTGCCAGCAGCTTAGGCACAGGGAGTAACTATGGCTACACCTTC. It is translated as CASSLGTGSNYGYTF.

This clonotype was seen repeatedly, ten times or more. The chain combines TRBV7-3 with TRBJ2-3, with D possibly TRBD2 on 6 matching bases. Trimming left V 3 bases short and J 4 bases short, with 11 bases between. Germline V gene lookup returns CDR1 SGHTA and CDR2 FQGTGA. CDR3 size: 14 residues. The CDR3 loop is CASSFGTLADTQYF. DNA for the CDR3: TGTGCCAGCAGCTTCGGGACTCTAGCAGATACGCAGTATTTT.

This clonotype was found many times. The genes are TRBV5-6 and TRBJ2-7; no firm D call. The CDR3 totals 14 residues. From germline, CDR1 is SGHDT and CDR2 YYEEEE. Deletions cut 4 bases from V and 0 bases from J, with 11 bases between. The CDR3 DNA follows: TGTGCCAGCAGCCACATTTTCAGCTCCTACGAGCAGTACTTC. It encodes CASSHIFSSYEQYF.

This clonotype was picked up many times. The V call is TRBV4-3, the J call TRBJ2-2; no reliable D call. Germline loops: CDR1 LGHNA, CDR2 YSLEER. The CDR3 has 16 residues. V lost 4 bases to trimming and J lost 2 bases, with 14 bases between them. The CDR3 bases are TGCGCCAGCAGCCGACAATTGGCAGAAAACACCGGGGAGCTGTTTTTT. It translates to CASSRQLAENTGELFF.

Many counts were recorded for this clonotype. V is TRBV7-9 and J is TRBJ1-2; D uncertain. The CDR3 covers 12 residues. The V end lost 5 bases, the J end lost 5 bases, and 9 bases lay between the germline ends. Looked up from germline, CDR1 is SEHNR and CDR2 is FQNEAQ (reference sequence). As DNA, the CDR3 is TGTGCCAGCAGCCTCGATACTTATGGCTACACCTTC. Amino acid sequence: CASSLDTYGYTF.

This clonotype was detected only a few times. The chain has TRBV6-5 and TRBJ2-1, with 9 bases identical to TRBD2. V was pared by 6 bases and J by 4 bases, with 10 bases of the junction left unmatched. Germline V gene lookup returns CDR1 MNHEY and CDR2 SVGAGI. The CDR3 totals 16 residues. The CDR3 is CASRLSGREGYNEQFF. The CDR3 bases are TGTGCCAGCAGGCTTAGCGGGAGAGAAGGTTACAATGAGCAGTTCTTC.

This clonotype was counted ten times or more. This rearrangement joins TRBV11-2 to TRBJ2-1; 9 nucleotides align to TRBD2. The CDR3 loop spans 16 amino acids. V gave up 5 bases and J gave up 2 bases; unmatched junction bases: 7. Germline V gene lookup returns CDR1 SGHAT and CDR2 FQNNGV. Here the CDR3 DNA reads TGTGCCAGCAGCCCCGTAGCGGGAGCTACCTACAATGAGCAGTTCTTC. This sequence encodes CASSPVAGATYNEQFF.

The CDR3: CASSHPDPPQETQYF. DNA of the CDR3: TGCGCCAGCAGTCATCCGGACCCCCCCCAAGAGACCCAGTACTTC. This chain joins TRBV23-1 and TRBJ2-5; no reliable D call. TRBV23-1 counts as an open reading frame of uncertain function. The CDR3 extends over 15 amino acids. V lost 3 bases to trimming and J lost 1 base, with 12 bases between them.

This clonotype was counted a few times. The chain uses TRBV19 and TRBJ2-5; 11 bases map to TRBD1. J gave up 4 bases and V 10 bases, and 8 bases lay outside the gene matches. Germline loops: CDR1 LNHDA, CDR2 SQIVND (reference sequence). This CDR3 comprises 14 residues. The CDR3 nucleotides read TGTGCCACCTCCGGGACAGGGGGAATAGAGACCCAGTACTTC. It codes for CATSGTGGIETQYF.

This clonotype was seen ten or more times. CDR3 loop: CASSPDSGRLRDNEQFF. DNA of the CDR3: TGTGCCAGCAGCCCCGACAGCGGGAGATTGAGGGACAATGAGCAGTTCTTC. This chain connects TRBV9 to TRBJ2-1; 8 positions match TRBD2. This CDR3 is built from 17 residues. The germline CDR1 and CDR2 sequences are SGDLS and YYNGEE. The trim removed 4 bases at V and 5 bases at J, leaving 14 bases unmatched.

By share of the sample, this clonotype is medium-sized. The V gene is TRBV7-9, the J gene TRBJ1-2, with 7 bases aligning to TRBD1. The V gene end was trimmed by 4 bases and the J gene end by 3 bases; junction bases not matched to a gene: 8. Germline V gene lookup returns CDR1 SEHNR and CDR2 FQNEAQ (reference sequence). The CDR3 runs to 15 residues. The CDR3 is CASSSMTGPDYGYTF. In DNA, the CDR3 is TGTGCCAGCAGCTCCATGACAGGGCCCGACTATGGCTACACCTTC.

This clonotype showed up many times. This chain connects TRBV6-1 to TRBJ2-1; D gene unclear. Germline values: CDR1 MNHNS, CDR2 SASEGT. V lost 4 bases and J 0 bases, leaving 10 bases between the germline ends. The CDR3 is made up of 15 amino acids. CDR3 nucleotides: TGTGCCAGCAGTGGTCACCGGAGCTCCTACAATGAGCAGTTCTTC. It yields the protein CASSGHRSSYNEQFF.

This clonotype was detected ten times or more. The rearrangement links TRBV7-9 to TRBJ2-2, with no clear D. Trimming pared 5 bases from V and 4 bases from J, leaving 8 bases between. Per germline, CDR1 SEHNR and CDR2 FQNEAQ (reference sequence). The CDR3 runs 13 residues. CDR3 bases: TGTGCCAGCAGCCACGCCCCCACCGGGGAGCTGTTTTTT. Its translation: CASSHAPTGELFF.

This clonotype was observed many times. V gene TRBV10-3 combines with J gene TRBJ2-7; 12 bases map to TRBD1. The CDR3 runs 15 residues. V was pared by 2 bases and J by 7 bases, with 6 bases of the junction left unmatched. The germline gives CDR1 ENHRY, CDR2 SYGVKD. The CDR3 DNA follows: TGTGCCATCAGTGAGGGGACAGGGGGCTCGGGAGAGCAGTACTTC. It encodes CAISEGTGGSGEQYF.

This chain uses TRBV23-1 with TRBJ2-7; TRBD1 aligns across 7 bases. TRBV23-1 is known as an ORF, though its function is uncertain. The V segment lost 4 bases and the J segment 0 bases; nucleotides outside the gene matches: 3. The CDR3 loop spans 14 amino acids. The CDR3 is CASSPGGTSYEQYF. CDR3 in DNA: TGCGCCAGCAGTCCAGGGGGTACCTCCTACGAGCAGTACTTC.

This clonotype was seen a few times. The gene calls are TRBV4-3 and TRBJ2-2, with 10 positions matching TRBD2. The CDR3 loop spans 16 amino acids. V was pared by 4 bases and J by 5 bases, with 7 bases of the junction left unmatched. The germline V gene has CDR1 LGHNA and CDR2 YSLEER. The CDR3 DNA is TGCGCCAGCAGCCCTTCTAGCGGGGGAGGAACCGGGGAGCTGTTTTTT. Protein product: CASSPSSGGGTGELFF.

This clonotype has a count of ten or more. The rearrangement uses TRBV12-3 or TRBV12-4 and TRBJ2-1; D remains unclear. V gave up 5 bases and J gave up 3 bases, with 20 bases separating them. The CDR3 is 17 residues long. In DNA form, the CDR3 reads TGTGCCAGCAGTGCCCCCCTTATCGGCTCCCACTACAATGAGCAGTTCTTC. Translation gives CASSAPLIGSHYNEQFF.

About this clonotype itself: This may be a read error: a much more frequent sequence differs by one nucleotide. The gene calls are TRBV6-5 and TRBJ2-5; 7 nucleotides align to TRBD2. The CDR3 has 15 residues. Germline V gives CDR1 MNHEY, CDR2 SVGAGI. The CDR3 sequence: CTSSPPGLREETQYF. CDR3 nucleotides: TGTACCAGCTCACCGCCGGGACTAAGGGAAGAGACCCAGTACTTC.

This clonotype was detected a few times. The chain employs TRBV4-1 and TRBJ2-1; D not resolved. The CDR3 loop spans 13 amino acids. V was clipped by 1 base and J by 7 bases, with 8 bases between them. Germline CDR1 and CDR2: MGHRA and YSYEKL. CDR3 DNA: TGCGCCAGCAGCCAAGCGGATCGAAATGAGCAGTTCTTC. It translates to CASSQADRNEQFF.

This clonotype was recorded many times. As DNA, the CDR3 is TGTGCCAGCAGTTTTGGCAGCAACTCCTATGGCTACACCTTC. This codes for CASSFGSNSYGYTF. The genes are TRBV27 and TRBJ1-2; D remains unclear. V shed 3 bases and J shed 4 bases, with 12 bases lying between them. CDR1 is MNHEY and CDR2 is SMNVEV in the germline V gene (reference sequence). The length of the CDR3 is 14 residues.

This chain uses TRBV7-9 with TRBJ2-3, with D possibly being TRBD2 (5 bases). Per the germline V gene, CDR1 is SEHNR and CDR2 is FQNEAQ (reference sequence). CDR3 length: 16 amino acids. Trimming shortened V by 1 base and J by 2 bases, and 13 bases separated the two germline ends. This CDR3 reads CASSLGSSNPTDTQYF. The CDR3 region has the DNA TGTGCCAGCAGCTTAGGGTCTAGCAACCCCACAGATACGCAGTATTTT.

This chain uses TRBV7-9 with TRBJ1-1, with 9 bases fitting TRBD1. J gave up 1 base and V 5 bases, and 8 bases lay outside the gene matches. This CDR3 has 16 residues. Germline V lookup: CDR1 SEHNR, CDR2 FQNEAQ (reference sequence). DNA for the CDR3: TGTGCCAGCAGCACCCGGACAGGGGCCCAGAACACTGAAGCTTTCTTT. Amino acids: CASSTRTGAQNTEAFF.

This clonotype has ten or more counts. Germline and junction disagree at one end, which may indicate a read error. This chain uses TRBV20-1 with TRBJ1-1; 12 bases map to TRBD1. This CDR3 has 11 amino acids. Germline CDR1 DFQATT, CDR2 SNEGSKA (reference sequence). The CDR3: CSARGDRGLTW. CDR3 DNA: TGCAGTGCTAGGGGGGACAGGGGGCTCACCTGG.

This clonotype was recorded many times. The V gene is TRBV5-5, the J gene TRBJ2-7; 11 nucleotides agree with TRBD2. Germline V gene sequence: CDR1 SGHKS, CDR2 YYEKEE (reference sequence). The V and J ends lost 0 bases and 3 bases, in that order; junction bases with no gene match: 14. This CDR3 has 19 amino acids. CDR3 nucleotides: TGTGCCAGCAGCTTGGATTCCCCTGGCCTACTAGCGGGAGTCTACGAGCAGTACTTC. Translating gives CASSLDSPGLLAGVYEQYF.

In its sample, this clonotype was seen many times. This chain joins TRBV11-3 and TRBJ2-7; D gene uncertain. The V gene's germline CDR1 is SGHNT and CDR2 YENEEA. This CDR3 comprises 13 residues. V dropped 6 bases and J dropped 6 bases, with 15 bases sitting between them. The CDR3 loop is CASSSMTWGEQYF. CDR3 sequence (DNA): TGTGCCAGCAGTTCTATGACTTGGGGCGAGCAGTACTTC. Full variable domain (outside the CDR3, taken from reference TRBV11-3 and TRBJ2-7): EAGVVQSPRYKIIEKKQPVAFWCNPISGHNTLYWYLQNLGQGPELLIRYENEEAVDDSQLPKDRFSAERLKGVDSTLKIQPAELGDSAVYLCASSSMTWGEQYFGPGTRLTVT.

This clonotype occurred many times. For the CDR3, the DNA is TGCGCCAGCAGCTCCGGACAGGGCCAACAAGAGACCCAGTACTTC. Its translation is CASSSGQGQQETQYF. The J gene is TRBJ2-5, the V gene TRBV5-1; TRBD1 aligns across 8 bases. The trim removed 3 bases at V and 2 bases at J, leaving 6 bases unmatched. Germline assignment: CDR1 SGHRS and CDR2 YFSETQ. The CDR3 has 15 amino acids.

The chain recombines TRBV11-2 with TRBJ1-6, with D possibly being TRBD1 (6 bases). The CDR3 length is 14 residues. From germline, CDR1 is SGHAT and CDR2 FQNNGV. Trimming cost V 6 bases and J 7 bases, with 13 bases left between them. CDR3 sequence (DNA): TGTGCCAGCAGGCGGACAGCCCAAAATTCACCCCTCCACTTT. The encoded protein is CASRRTAQNSPLHF.

This clonotype was found a few times. This chain connects TRBV7-9 to TRBJ2-3, with a weak D call TRBD2 (6 bases). With 5 bases removed from V and 4 bases from J, the gap between germline ends came to 10 bases. Germline V gene sequence: CDR1 SEHNR, CDR2 FQNEAQ (reference sequence). The CDR3 extends over 13 amino acids. CDR3 in DNA: TGTGCCAGCAGCCTGCAGCGGGCAGATACGCAGTATTTT. This gives the protein CASSLQRADTQYF.

This clonotype was seen at least ten times. V is TRBV20-1 and J is TRBJ1-5; D is uncertain. Trimming shortened V by 3 bases and J by 7 bases, and 10 bases separated the two germline ends. In germline, CDR1 is DFQATT, CDR2 SNEGSKA (reference sequence). This CDR3 has 12 amino acids. The CDR3 protein is CSASSQNQPQHF. CDR3 nucleotides: TGCAGTGCTAGCAGTCAGAACCAGCCCCAGCATTTT.

This clonotype was found many times. The chain links TRBV4-1 to TRBJ2-3, with no clear D. Trimming left V 0 bases short and J 0 bases short, with 10 bases between. The V gene's germline CDR1 is MGHRA and CDR2 YSYEKL. The CDR3 runs to 16 residues. This CDR3 reads CASSQEGAPSTDTQYF. The DNA of the CDR3 is TGCGCCAGCAGCCAAGAAGGCGCGCCTAGCACAGATACGCAGTATTTT.

This clonotype was counted many times. The gene calls are TRBV6-5 and TRBJ2-3, with a possible D match to TRBD1 (5 bases). CDR1 and CDR2 from the germline V gene are MNHEY and SVGAGI. The CDR3 is 14 amino acids. V was cut by 7 bases and J by 1 base, with 12 bases left in between. Written as DNA, the CDR3 is TGTGCCAGCACCGGACACCCTCGCACAGATACGCAGTATTTT. This encodes CASTGHPRTDTQYF.

For the CDR3, the DNA is TGTGCCATCAGTGAAATGACAGGGGTTAACACTGAAGCTTTCTTT. Translating it yields CAISEMTGVNTEAFF. The rearrangement uses TRBV10-3 and TRBJ1-1; TRBD1 matches 8 bases. Losses at the gene ends were 3 bases for V and 2 bases for J; bases not matched to a gene: 5. CDR3 length: 15 residues. Germline CDR1 ENHRY, CDR2 SYGVKD.